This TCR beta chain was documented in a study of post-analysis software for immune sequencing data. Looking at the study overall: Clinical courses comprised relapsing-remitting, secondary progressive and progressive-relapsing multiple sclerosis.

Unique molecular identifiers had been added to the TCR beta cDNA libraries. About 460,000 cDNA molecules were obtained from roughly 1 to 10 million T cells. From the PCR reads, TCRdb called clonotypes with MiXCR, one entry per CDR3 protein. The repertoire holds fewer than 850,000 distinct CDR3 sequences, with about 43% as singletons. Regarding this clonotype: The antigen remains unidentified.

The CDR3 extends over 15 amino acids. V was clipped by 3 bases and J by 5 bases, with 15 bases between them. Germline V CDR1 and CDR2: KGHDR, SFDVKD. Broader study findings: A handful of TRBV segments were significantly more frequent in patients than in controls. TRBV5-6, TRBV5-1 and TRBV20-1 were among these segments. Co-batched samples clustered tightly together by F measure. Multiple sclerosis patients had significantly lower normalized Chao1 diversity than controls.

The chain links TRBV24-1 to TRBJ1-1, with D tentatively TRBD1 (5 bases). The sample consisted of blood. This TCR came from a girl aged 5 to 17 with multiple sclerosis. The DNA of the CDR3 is TGTGCCACCAGTGATGGGGTTTGGGGGGAAACTGAAGCTTTCTTT. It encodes CATSDGVWGETEAFF.